This T cell receptor beta chain was documented in a study of blood T cell repertoires in COVID-19. Study-level information: The United States, Italy and Spain were the sources of the acute and convalescent COVID-19 samples.

TCRdb's copy holds only in-frame clones and misses some; the assay was immunoSEQ multiplex PCR. The sample shows 300,000 to 350,000 clones, 88% of them seen only once. The length of the CDR3 is 12 residues. CDR1 and CDR2 (germline): GTSNPN, SVGIG (reference sequence). Trimming shortened V by 5 bases and J by 7 bases, and 14 bases separated the two germline ends. Those who participated ranged in age from roughly 18 to 89 years and resided in 20 to 30 US areas. The chain recombines TRBV30 with TRBJ2-5, with D perhaps matching TRBD2 (6 bases). This TCR was recovered from a woman aged 30 to 39 who had been exposed to COVID-19. Sequencing was performed on PBMCs or T cells enriched from blood (not recorded which). Written as DNA, the CDR3 is TGTGCCTGGGGTGGGCAGGGAGGGACCCAGTACTTC. It codes for CAWGGQGGTQYF.